This TCR beta chain was retrieved from a study of T cell responses to AZD1222 COVID-19 vaccine. V was cut by 0 bases and J by 3 bases, with 11 bases left in between. The V gene's germline CDR1 is MGHRA and CDR2 YSYEKL. CDR3 length: 15 residues. For this clone: Its antigen is as yet unknown.

The data were produced by immunoSEQ multiplex PCR, yet TCRdb's version contains in-frame clones alone and is incomplete. The sample shows about 94,000 clones, about 88% of them seen only once. General study points: Of spike-specific TCRs, nearly half reportedly target regions left unmutated in variants. It should be noted that donors were predominantly white British and more often female, and clonal diversity was possibly underestimated.

This TCR derives from an adult in good health. The specimen was peripheral blood, collected on day 0 of AZD1222 vaccination. This chain uses TRBV4-1 with TRBJ2-5; D is perhaps TRBD1 (5 bases). The CDR3 region has the DNA TGCGCCAGCAGCCAAGATAGGGCAGGGAAAGAGACCCAGTACTTC. Translation gives CASSQDRAGKETQYF.